This paragraph reports one TCR beta chain. This entry comes from a study of blood T cell repertoires in COVID-19. Across the study: Both acute and convalescent COVID-19 samples were obtained from the United States, Italy and Spain.

The germline V gene has CDR1 MDHEN and CDR2 SYDVKM. Between the trimmed V and J ends, which lost 7 bases and 4 bases, there was a span of 16 bases. The CDR3 loop spans 14 amino acids. Methods used by the authors: Estimation of nucleated cell counts was performed using reference gene primer amplification. Clones were sequenced by immunoSEQ multiplex PCR, and TCRdb holds only the in-frame ones, with some missing. V and J calls and clone size follow that table, whereas D and trimming were derived from the DNA. The sample has fewer than 300,000 clones; about four fifths are singletons. The clonotype originates from an elderly man with acute or convalescent COVID-19. J is TRBJ1-2 and V is TRBV28; a possible D gene is TRBD1 (6 bases). The sequenced sample consisted of peripheral blood. CDR3 in DNA: TGTGCCAGCATTCGGGACAACGCTTTCTATGGCTACACCTTC. Its translation: CASIRDNAFYGYTF.